The T cell receptor (beta chain) under discussion was sequenced for a study of blood T cells in healthy people across ages. Broader study findings: Versus aged donors, long-lived donors had higher diversity and more naive CD4+ cells.

Regarding this clonotype: Its antigen is undetermined.

The V segment lost 1 base and the J segment 5 bases; nucleotides outside the gene matches: 1. This CDR3 has 15 amino acids. Germline V CDR1 and CDR2: MNHEY, SMNVEV (reference sequence). A second PCR of about 7 to 11 cycles used a sample-barcoded 5' primer and a J-beta primer mix. TCRdb called the 5' RACE reads again in MiXCR, with one record for every CDR3 protein. The sample includes about a million distinct CDR3 sequences, less than 45% of them seen just once. Sequencing was performed on blood. The chain is built from TRBV27 and TRBJ2-1, with 11 nucleotides matching TRBD1. The TCR sequence derives from a man younger than 30 in good health. The CDR3, as DNA: TGTGCCAGCAGTTTATGGGGACAGGGGGACAATGAGCAGTTCTTC. Residues: CASSLWGQGDNEQFF.